A selection of T cell receptor beta chains follows, all from one sample in a study of beta chain features in type 1 diabetes. TCRdb's copy holds only in-frame clones and misses some; the assay was immunoSEQ multiplex PCR. The top ten hold around 0.015% of the sample, which has roughly 350,000 clones, about 10% seen once. The sequenced sample was naive CD4+ T cells from blood. All receptors derive from a woman aged 25 to 39 in good health. CDR3s include the opening cysteine and the closing phenylalanine or tryptophan. Each record gives: D gene, V gene, clone size, J gene, CDR3 protein, CDR3 DNA. A D gene is named only where the DNA matches it firmly. Not all rows give a size; the values are once, few, many and, for expanded clones, a class.

NA	TRBV30	NA	TRBJ2-1	CAWTSDSYNEQFF	TGTGCCTGGACTAGCGACTCCTACAATGAGCAGTTCTTC
NA	TRBV15	few	TRBJ1-5	CATSRDFWQGLTQPQHF	TGTGCCACCAGCAGAGATTTTTGGCAGGGGCTAACTCAGCCCCAGCATTTT
TRBD2	TRBV7-8	few	TRBJ2-3	CASSRGRLAGGLDTQYF	TGTGCCAGCAGCCGTGGCCGACTAGCGGGAGGTCTTGATACGCAGTATTTT
TRBD1	TRBV28	few	TRBJ2-5	CASSPRTGRAGETQYF	TGTGCCAGCAGTCCCCGGACAGGCCGCGCGGGAGAGACCCAGTACTTC
NA	TRBV29-1	few	TRBJ2-3	CSSLRRGIRNTQYF	TGCAGCTCCCTCCGTAGGGGGATTAGGAATACGCAGTATTTT
NA	TRBV19	NA	TRBJ1-2	CASSIRRSSEGYTF	TGTGCCAGTAGTATTCGGAGGAGCTCAGAGGGCTACACCTTC
NA	TRBV29-1	NA	TRBJ1-1	CSVVSGAGGTEAFF	TGCAGCGTTGTTTCAGGGGCCGGAGGCACTGAAGCTTTCTTT
NA	TRBV6-5	NA	TRBJ2-1	CASSYGRGSYNEQFF	TGTGCCAGCAGTTACGGTCGGGGCTCCTACAATGAGCAGTTCTTC
TRBD2	TRBV11-2	few	TRBJ2-4	CASSLARTSGRVDIQYF	TGTGCCAGCAGCTTAGCCCGAACTAGCGGGAGGGTCGACATTCAGTACTTC
NA	TRBV6-5	few	TRBJ2-3	CASGVSGAFTDTQYF	TGTGCCAGCGGGGTGAGCGGAGCCTTCACAGATACGCAGTATTTT
TRBD1	TRBV5-6	NA	TRBJ1-2	CASSWGDRANYGYTF	TGTGCCAGCAGCTGGGGGGACAGGGCTAACTATGGCTACACCTTC
NA	TRBV7-9	NA	TRBJ1-4	CASSGEEKLFF	TGTGCCAGCTCGGGAGAAGAAAAACTGTTTTTT
NA	TRBV27	NA	TRBJ2-5	CASSRTTDFQETQYF	TGTGCCAGCAGCCGTACGACGGACTTCCAAGAGACCCAGTACTTC
TRBD2	TRBV4-2	NA	TRBJ2-1	CASSQGSRTSGMRAYNEQFF	TGTGCCAGCAGCCAAGGGTCCCGGACTAGCGGGATGAGAGCCTACAATGAGCAGTTCTTC
NA	TRBV18	few	TRBJ1-5	CASSSRQSNQPQHF	TGTGCCAGCTCATCCCGACAGAGCAATCAGCCCCAGCATTTT
NA	TRBV28	NA	TRBJ2-1	CASRQAGYNEQFF	TGTGCCAGCAGACAGGCGGGGTACAATGAGCAGTTCTTC
TRBD2	TRBV5-5	NA	TRBJ2-3	CASSLGASGRADTQYF	TGTGCCAGCAGCTTGGGAGCTAGCGGGAGGGCAGATACGCAGTATTTT
TRBD2	TRBV4-1	few	TRBJ2-5	CASSQDPGSGETQYF	TGCGCCAGCAGCCAAGATCCCGGTAGCGGGGAGACCCAGTACTTC
TRBD1	TRBV29-1	few	TRBJ2-4	CSVDKGAGENIQYF	TGCAGCGTTGATAAGGGGGCTGGGGAAAACATTCAGTACTTC
TRBD2	TRBV30	NA	TRBJ2-3	CAWRAAGGRRDTQYF	TGTGCCTGGAGAGCGGCGGGAGGGCGGAGAGATACGCAGTATTTT
TRBD2	TRBV30	few	TRBJ2-1	CAWSLLAGKFF	TGTGCCTGGAGTTTACTAGCGGGAAAGTTCTTC
TRBD1	TRBV19	few	TRBJ1-5	CASRSGQGWNQPQHF	TGTGCCAGTAGATCGGGACAGGGGTGGAATCAGCCCCAGCATTTT
TRBD2	TRBV27	NA	TRBJ2-1	CASRLTSGWEFF	TGTGCCAGCAGACTCACTAGCGGGTGGGAGTTCTTC
TRBD2	TRBV4-2	NA	TRBJ2-1	CASSQGTSGPNEQFF	TGTGCCAGCAGCCAAGGGACTAGCGGTCCCAATGAGCAGTTCTTC
NA	TRBV28	few	TRBJ2-7	CASSLQGRGYEQYF	TGTGCCAGCAGTCTCCAGGGAAGGGGCTACGAGCAGTACTTC
NA	TRBV6-6	few	TRBJ2-1	CASRGPGAYNEQFF	TGTGCCAGCAGGGGGCCGGGAGCCTACAATGAGCAGTTCTTC
TRBD1	TRBV18	few	TRBJ2-7	CASSPALTGDYEQYF	TGTGCCAGCTCACCGGCTCTAACAGGGGACTACGAGCAGTACTTC
NA	TRBV9	NA	TRBJ2-5	CASSPGRRETQYF	TGTGCCAGCAGCCCAGGAAGGCGAGAGACCCAGTACTTC
NA	TRBV10-3	NA	TRBJ2-7	CASSGSSYEQYF	TGTGCCAGTAGCGGTAGCTCCTACGAGCAGTACTTC
NA	TRBV28	few	TRBJ2-7	CASRDSTSYEQYF	TGTGCCAGCAGAGACAGTACCTCCTACGAGCAGTACTTC
NA	TRBV11-2	few	TRBJ2-1	CACQMGDNSHEQFF	TGTGCCTGCCAGATGGGAGACAACTCACATGAGCAGTTCTTC
NA	TRBV10-3	few	TRBJ2-1	CAISDPGSLYNEQFF	TGTGCCATCAGTGACCCCGGGAGTCTCTACAATGAGCAGTTCTTC
TRBD1	TRBV25-1	NA	TRBJ1-1	CASSERAGGTEAFF	TGTGCCAGCAGTGAAAGGGCAGGGGGCACTGAAGCTTTCTTT
TRBD2	TRBV28	few	TRBJ2-4	CASSIGASGAKNIQYF	TGTGCCAGCAGCATTGGGGCTAGCGGAGCCAAAAACATTCAGTACTTC
TRBD2	TRBV9	NA	TRBJ2-5	CASSVGVLGEGRETQYF	TGTGCCAGCAGCGTAGGTGTCTTGGGGGAGGGGAGAGAGACCCAGTACTTC
TRBD2	TRBV25-1	few	TRBJ2-2	CASRGLAANTGELFF	TGTGCCAGCAGGGGACTAGCGGCGAACACCGGGGAGCTGTTTTTT
NA	TRBV11-2	NA	TRBJ2-2	CASSSTGSNTGELFF	TGTGCCAGCAGTTCCACGGGATCGAACACCGGGGAGCTGTTTTTT
TRBD2	TRBV5-5	NA	TRBJ2-1	CASSSSGRTYNEQFF	TGTGCCAGCAGCTCTAGCGGGAGGACCTACAATGAGCAGTTCTTC
NA	TRBV28	few	TRBJ1-2	CASSLGDGYTF	TGTGCCAGCAGTTTAGGAGATGGCTACACCTTC
TRBD1	TRBV6-1	few	TRBJ1-5	CASSPDRSSNQPQHF	TGTGCCAGCAGTCCGGACAGGTCTAGCAATCAGCCCCAGCATTTT
NA	TRBV6-5	few	TRBJ2-1	CASSPFGYNEQFF	TGTGCCAGCAGTCCTTTCGGCTACAATGAGCAGTTCTTC
NA	TRBV25-1	NA	TRBJ1-4	CASSEAGFATNEKLFF	TGTGCCAGCAGTGAGGCAGGTTTCGCAACTAATGAAAAACTGTTTTTT
NA	TRBV2	NA	TRBJ2-5	CASSEAVGETQYF	TGTGCCAGCAGTGAGGCGGTCGGGGAGACCCAGTACTTC
NA	TRBV19	few	TRBJ1-1	CASSIPGMNTEAFF	TGTGCCAGTAGTATCCCGGGGATGAACACTGAAGCTTTCTTT
TRBD2	TRBV7-9	few	TRBJ2-3	CASSLGLARFTHF	TGTGCCAGCAGCTTAGGACTAGCGCGGTTTACTCATTTT
TRBD2	TRBV6-5	few	TRBJ2-5	CASAAGGGYQETQYF	TGTGCCAGCGCGGCGGGCGGGGGTTACCAAGAGACCCAGTACTTC
TRBD1	TRBV6-5	few	TRBJ1-1	CASSFDRALGAFF	TGTGCCAGCAGTTTCGACAGGGCCCTAGGAGCTTTCTTT
TRBD2	TRBV27	NA	TRBJ2-1	CASSSPGLASDEQFF	TGTGCCAGCAGTTCCCCGGGACTAGCTTCGGATGAGCAGTTCTTC